The 25 T cell receptor beta chains below were found in one sample sequenced in a study of shared clonotypes between healthy human individuals. Assay used: immunoSEQ multiplex PCR; TCRdb lists only in-frame clones, some missing. The sample carries millions of clones, approximately 95% recorded once. What was sequenced was naive CD4+ T cells from PBMCs. Specified subset: CD45RA+ positively selected. These receptors were taken from a man younger than 35 in good health. Some clones in this sample may be carry-over from other donors' samples.

This clone showed up just once. The genes are TRBV7-2 and TRBJ2-3, with unresolved D. The CDR3 covers 13 residues. V was pared by 5 bases and J by 1 base, with 7 bases between. Germline V gene sequence: CDR1 SGHTA, CDR2 FQGNSA. CDR3 in amino acids: CASSAPGTDTQYF. Written as DNA, the CDR3 is TGTGCCAGCAGCGCCCCGGGCACAGATACGCAGTATTTT.

The rearrangement joins TRBV5-1 to TRBJ2-1; 15 positions match TRBD2. CDR3 size: 17 residues. From germline, CDR1 is SGHRS and CDR2 YFSETQ. The V and J ends lost 7 bases and 6 bases, in that order; junction bases with no gene match: 11. CDR3 sequence (DNA): TGCGCCAGCGGAAAGGGACTAGCGGGAGGTGGTGGCAATGAGCAGTTCTTC. Protein sequence: CASGKGLAGGGGNEQFF.

V gene TRBV29-1 combines with J gene TRBJ2-1; 8 positions agree with TRBD1. Germline lookup yields CDR1 SQVTM and CDR2 ANQGSEA. Germline trimming cut 5 bases from V and 3 bases from J; bases unmatched to any gene: 6. The CDR3 is 14 amino acids. CDR3 in amino acids: CSVRRDRSYNEQFF. CDR3 DNA sequence: TGCAGCGTTCGCCGGGACAGGAGCTACAATGAGCAGTTCTTC.

The gene calls are TRBV29-1 and TRBJ1-5; D is unclear. Germline-derived CDR1 and CDR2 are SQVTM and ANQGSEA. There are 13 residues in the CDR3. Between the trimmed V and J ends, which lost 6 bases and 6 bases, there was a span of 15 bases. The chain's CDR3 is CSVVAQSGQPQHF. DNA for the CDR3: TGCAGCGTCGTGGCCCAATCGGGTCAGCCCCAGCATTTT.

The rearrangement uses TRBV6-5 and TRBJ2-2, with 10 bases identical to TRBD1. Germline lookup yields CDR1 MNHEY and CDR2 SVGAGI. The CDR3 covers 15 residues. Trimming took 4 bases from V and 4 from J; bases not matched to a gene: 3. CDR3 coding DNA: TGTGCCAGCAGTTGGGGGACAGGGGTCACCGGGGAGCTGTTTTTT. This codes for CASSWGTGVTGELFF.

The chain recombines TRBV6-1 with TRBJ2-1, with D unclear. The germline gives CDR1 MNHNS, CDR2 SASEGT. V lost 6 bases, J lost 3 bases, and 12 bases lay in between. The CDR3 contains 14 residues. CDR3 sequence (DNA): TGTGCCAGCAGAGCGCAGGTCGGCTACAATGAGCAGTTCTTC. Translation gives CASRAQVGYNEQFF.

The chain has TRBV28 and TRBJ1-4; a possible D gene is TRBD1 (5 bases). Per germline, CDR1 MDHEN and CDR2 SYDVKM. The length of the CDR3 is 14 residues. Trimming stripped 8 bases from V and 8 bases from J, with 18 bases between. The CDR3 DNA reads as TGTGCCAGCGAGCCGTCCAGGGAGGGGGAAAAACTGTTTTTT. As protein: CASEPSREGEKLFF.

The chain joins TRBV28 to TRBJ2-1, with 8 bases fitting TRBD2. The ends lost 6 bases at V and 16 bases at J; junction bases unmatched: 17. This CDR3 has 14 amino acids. Germline-derived CDR1 and CDR2 are MDHEN and SYDVKM. The CDR3 region has the DNA TGTGCCAGCAGCCTAGGGGGGATAGCGGGAACCACTTTCTTC. Translation: CASSLGGIAGTTFF.

This clone was detected once. This rearrangement joins TRBV19 to TRBJ1-2; TRBD1 might be the D (5 bases). The germline V gene has CDR1 LNHDA and CDR2 SQIVND (reference sequence). The CDR3 has 15 residues. With 3 bases removed from V and 4 bases from J, the gap between germline ends came to 15 bases. The CDR3 region has the DNA TGTGCCAGTAGTATCGTGAGGGGCCCTCGCTATGGCTACACCTTC. Protein sequence: CASSIVRGPRYGYTF.

The chain's CDR3 is CALQAGANTEAFF. DNA for the CDR3: TGTGCCCTACAGGCAGGGGCGAACACTGAAGCTTTCTTT. The V gene is TRBV28, the J gene TRBJ1-1; D perhaps matches TRBD1 (6 bases). The ends were cut back, 11 bases at V and 1 base at J, with 14 bases in the middle. Looked up from germline, CDR1 is MDHEN and CDR2 is SYDVKM. The CDR3 covers 13 residues.

The chain has TRBV7-2 and TRBJ2-1; 10 positions match TRBD2. This CDR3 spans 17 amino acids. The germline CDR1 and CDR2 sequences are SGHTA and FQGNSA. The junction had 7 bases not matched to a gene; V was cut back by 2 bases and J by 3 bases. The CDR3, as DNA: TGTGCCAGCAGCTTAAGTATTAGGACTAGCGGCTACAATGAGCAGTTCTTC. Translation gives CASSLSIRTSGYNEQFF.

The chain recombines TRBV28 with TRBJ1-3; the D is unclear. V shed 9 bases and J shed 1 base, with 7 bases lying between them. Germline V gene lookup returns CDR1 MDHEN and CDR2 SYDVKM. The CDR3 sequence is 12 residues long. The chain's CDR3 is CASGLSGNTIYF. The DNA of the CDR3 is TGTGCCAGTGGATTATCTGGAAACACCATATATTTT.

A note on this clone: Other DNA sequences within the sample encode an identical CDR3. V gene TRBV28 combines with J gene TRBJ1-2, with D tentatively TRBD1 (5 bases). There are 13 residues in the CDR3. Germline V lookup: CDR1 MDHEN, CDR2 SYDVKM. V gave up 6 bases and J gave up 4 bases, with 12 bases separating them. CDR3 DNA sequence: TGTGCCAGCAGACCAGGGACGACCTATGGCTACACCTTC. This sequence encodes CASRPGTTYGYTF.

This clone occurred once. This chain uses TRBV18 with TRBJ1-2, with TRBD1 matching 7 bases. The germline V gene has CDR1 KGHSH and CDR2 LQKENI. This CDR3 has 16 amino acids. J lost 5 bases, V lost 3 bases, and 12 bases had no gene match. Written as DNA, the CDR3 is TGTGCCAGCTCACCTGGGACAGCCCCTATAGGGTATGGCTACACCTTC. It codes for CASSPGTAPIGYGYTF.

V is TRBV28 and J is TRBJ2-2; 11 nucleotides match TRBD1. The germline V gene encodes CDR1 MDHEN and CDR2 SYDVKM. The CDR3 runs 16 residues. With 4 bases clipped from V and 7 bases from J, the junction kept 8 bases outside the gene matches. CDR3 residues: CASSSLGQGAIGELFF. CDR3 nucleotide sequence: TGTGCCAGCAGTTCGCTTGGACAGGGGGCGATCGGGGAGCTGTTTTTT.

The V gene is TRBV4-1, the J gene TRBJ2-5, with no clear D. Trimming shortened V by 5 bases and J by 7 bases, and 17 bases separated the two germline ends. The CDR3 has 14 residues. The germline V gene encodes CDR1 MGHRA and CDR2 YSYEKL. The CDR3 nucleotides are TGCGCCAGCAGCGGCGAGCAGTCCTGGGGGACCCAGTACTTC. This translates into CASSGEQSWGTQYF.

This chain connects TRBV19 to TRBJ2-5; perhaps TRBD2 as D (5 bases). Between the trimmed V and J ends, which lost 2 bases and 5 bases, there was a span of 9 bases. CDR1 is LNHDA, CDR2 SQIVND, per germline (reference sequence). The CDR3 has 13 amino acids. CDR3 bases: TGTGCCAGTAGTATAACGGGATCCGAGACCCAGTACTTC. The encoded protein is CASSITGSETQYF. Full variable domain (missing parts from reference TRBV19 and TRBJ2-5): DGGITQSPKYLFRKEGQNVTLSCEQNLNHDAMYWYRQDPGQGLRLIYYSQIVNDFQKGDIAEGYSVSREKKESFPLTVTSAQKNPTAFYLCASSITGSETQYFGPGTRLLVL.

The chain links TRBV6-5 to TRBJ1-1; D gene unclear. CDR1 is MNHEY and CDR2 is SVGAGI in the germline V gene. CDR3 size: 12 residues. Trimming shortened V by 5 bases and J by 7 bases, and 11 bases separated the two germline ends. The DNA of the CDR3 is TGTGCCAGCAGTGGCCTCTTGGGTGAAGCTTTCTTT. It is translated as CASSGLLGEAFF.

This clone was observed once. This chain uses TRBV6-5 with TRBJ2-7, with 9 bases lining up with TRBD2. Germline V gene data show CDR1 as MNHEY and CDR2 as SVGAGI. The CDR3 spans 14 residues. J was trimmed by 7 bases and V by 5 bases; bases with no gene match: 9. The CDR3 protein is CASSPWTSAREQYF. The CDR3 coding sequence is TGTGCCAGCAGTCCTTGGACTAGCGCGAGAGAGCAGTACTTC.

This rearrangement joins TRBV5-1 to TRBJ1-3, with TRBD1 matching over 10 bases. Per germline, CDR1 SGHRS and CDR2 YFSETQ. The ends lost 7 bases at V and 3 bases at J; junction bases unmatched: 10. CDR3 size: 16 residues. Written as DNA, the CDR3 is TGCGCCAGCCAGACAGGGGGCGCTGAGGTTGGAAACACCATATATTTT. It specifies CASQTGGAEVGNTIYF.

This clone was observed a single time. V and J are TRBV18 and TRBJ2-7; 9 bases are a match to TRBD1. CDR3 length: 15 residues. V lost 6 bases and J lost 0; bases outside the gene matches: 6. CDR1 and CDR2 from the germline V gene are KGHSH and LQKENI. The CDR3 spells CASSPNRGPSYEQYF. CDR3 DNA: TGTGCCAGCTCTCCAAACAGGGGGCCCTCCTACGAGCAGTACTTC. Together with reference TRBV18 and TRBJ2-7, the CDR3 gives the full variable domain: NAGVMQNPRHLVRRRGQEARLRCSPMKGHSHVYWYRQLPEEGLKFMVYLQKENIIDESGMPKERFSAEFPKEGPSILRIQQVVRGDSAAYFCASSPNRGPSYEQYFGPGTRLTVT.

This chain links TRBV9 with TRBJ2-3; the D call may be TRBD1 or TRBD2 (5 bases each). V was shortened by 6 bases and J by 3 bases, with 17 bases between the two germline ends. The CDR3 spans 15 residues. Germline V gene data show CDR1 as SGDLS and CDR2 as YYNGEE. CDR3 bases: TGTGCCAGCACCTCGAGGGGCATTAAGACAGATACGCAGTATTTT. This codes for CASTSRGIKTDTQYF.

The chain employs TRBV18 and TRBJ1-4, with a weak D call TRBD1 (5 bases). The germline gives CDR1 KGHSH, CDR2 LQKENI. The CDR3 has 15 amino acids. Deletions cut 6 bases from V and 5 bases from J, with 16 bases between. The CDR3 nucleotides read TGTGCCAGCTCCCCCTCCACAGGAGGGAATGAAAAACTGTTTTTT. Translating it yields CASSPSTGGNEKLFF.

The chain uses TRBV5-4 and TRBJ2-2, with TRBD1 identical over 11 bases. V gave up 4 bases and J gave up 5 bases; unmatched junction bases: 7. Germline V gene lookup returns CDR1 SGHNT and CDR2 YYREEE (reference sequence). The CDR3 is made up of 16 amino acids. DNA of the CDR3: TGTGCCAGCAGCCCGGACAGGGGGCTTAGAACCGGGGAGCTGTTTTTT. This gives the protein CASSPDRGLRTGELFF.

This chain links TRBV11-2 with TRBJ1-3; D possibly corresponds to TRBD1 (6 bases). Germline V gene sequence: CDR1 SGHAT, CDR2 FQNNGV. The V end lost 2 bases, the J end lost 7 bases, and 9 bases lay between the germline ends. CDR3 length equals 13 residues. The CDR3, as DNA: TGTGCCAGCAGCTTAAGGACAGCGAACACCATATATTTT. The encoded protein is CASSLRTANTIYF. The full variable domain, with the rest looked up from reference TRBV11-2 and TRBJ1-3, is EAGVAQSPRYKIIEKRQSVAFWCNPISGHATLYWYQQILGQGPKLLIQFQNNGVVDDSQLPKDRFSAERLKGVDSTLKIQPAKLEDSAVYLCASSLRTANTIYFGEGSWLTVV.